What follows are 3 T cell receptor beta chains derived from one specimen sequenced in a study of T cell responses to AZD1222 COVID-19 vaccine. Libraries were prepared by immunoSEQ multiplex PCR; TCRdb keeps only in-frame clonotypes and omits some of them. The sample yields 99,000 or so clones, around 91% seen once. Sequencing used peripheral blood, obtained on day 0 of AZD1222 vaccination. The receptors stem from an adult in good health.

J is TRBJ2-7 and V is TRBV14; TRBD1 matches at 7 bases. This CDR3 spans 13 amino acids. Germline CDR1 is SGHDN and CDR2 is FVKESK. V dropped 6 bases and J dropped 4; count of bases not matched to a gene: 6. The CDR3 region has the DNA TGTGCCAGCAGGCCCGGGACAGATTACGAGCAGTACTTC. Protein product: CASRPGTDYEQYF.

The chain employs TRBV5-1 and TRBJ2-7; 10 bases map to TRBD1. V shed 4 bases, J shed 3 bases, and the junction held 7 bases outside the gene matches. Per germline, CDR1 SGHRS and CDR2 YFSETQ. CDR3 length: 15 residues. CDR3 residues: CASSTRTGGGYEQYF. In DNA form, the CDR3 reads TGCGCCAGCAGCACACGGACAGGGGGGGGCTACGAGCAGTACTTC.

CDR3 sequence (DNA): TGTGCCAGCAGCTTGCTCTCAGGGTTGAACACTGAAGCTTTCTTT. This gives the protein CASSLLSGLNTEAFF. The chain carries TRBV5-6 and TRBJ1-1; tentatively, D is TRBD1 (5 bases). This CDR3 comprises 15 residues. Per germline, CDR1 SGHDT and CDR2 YYEEEE. The germline V and J ends were trimmed by 1 base and 0 bases, with 10 bases remaining between them. The full variable domain, its missing parts supplied by reference TRBV5-6 and TRBJ1-1, is DAGVTQSPTHLIKTRGQQVTLRCSPKSGHDTVSWYQQALGQGPQFIFQYYEEEERQRGNFPDRFSGHQFPNYSSELNVNALLLGDSALYLCASSLLSGLNTEAFFGQGTRLTVV.